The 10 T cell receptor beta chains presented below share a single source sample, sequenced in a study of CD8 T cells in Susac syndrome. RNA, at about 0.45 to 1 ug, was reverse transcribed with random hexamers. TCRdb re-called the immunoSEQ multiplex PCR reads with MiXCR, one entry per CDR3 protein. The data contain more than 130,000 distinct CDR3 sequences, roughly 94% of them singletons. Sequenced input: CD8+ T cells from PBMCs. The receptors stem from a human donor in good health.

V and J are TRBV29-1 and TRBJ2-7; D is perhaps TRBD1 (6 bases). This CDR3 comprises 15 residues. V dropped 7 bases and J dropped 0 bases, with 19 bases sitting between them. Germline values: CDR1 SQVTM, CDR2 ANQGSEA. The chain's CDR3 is CSAVGGGLGSYEQYF. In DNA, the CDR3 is TGCAGCGCCGTGGGTGGGGGCTTGGGCTCCTACGAGCAGTACTTC.

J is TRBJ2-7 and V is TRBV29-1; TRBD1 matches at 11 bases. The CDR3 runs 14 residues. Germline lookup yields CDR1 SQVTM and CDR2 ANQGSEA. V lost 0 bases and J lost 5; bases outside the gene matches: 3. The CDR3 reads CSVEDGQGADEQYF. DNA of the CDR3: TGCAGCGTTGAAGATGGACAGGGGGCGGACGAGCAGTACTTC.

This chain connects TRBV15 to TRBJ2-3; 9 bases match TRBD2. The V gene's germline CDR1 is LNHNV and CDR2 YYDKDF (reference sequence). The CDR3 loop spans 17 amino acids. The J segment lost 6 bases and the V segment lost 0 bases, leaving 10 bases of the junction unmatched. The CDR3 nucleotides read TGTGCCACCAGCAGAGATTTGGCGGGAGGGTACAGGGATACGCAGTATTTT. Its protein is CATSRDLAGGYRDTQYF. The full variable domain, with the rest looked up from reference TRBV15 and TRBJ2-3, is DAMVIQNPRYQVTQFGKPVTLSCSQTLNHNVMYWYQQKSSQAPKLLFHYYDKDFNNEADTPDNFQSRRPNTSFCFLDIRSPGLGDTAMYLCATSRDLAGGYRDTQYFGPGTRLTVL.

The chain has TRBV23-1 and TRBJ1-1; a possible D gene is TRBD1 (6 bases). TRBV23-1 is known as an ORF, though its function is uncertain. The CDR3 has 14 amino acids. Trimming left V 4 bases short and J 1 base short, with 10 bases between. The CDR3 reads CASSPGQKNTEAFF. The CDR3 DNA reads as TGCGCCAGCAGTCCCGGACAGAAGAACACTGAAGCTTTCTTT.

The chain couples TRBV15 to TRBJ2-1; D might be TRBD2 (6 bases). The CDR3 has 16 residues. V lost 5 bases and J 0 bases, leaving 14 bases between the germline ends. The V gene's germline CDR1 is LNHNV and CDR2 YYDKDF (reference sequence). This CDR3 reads CATSGLGGDSYNEQFF. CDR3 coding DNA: TGTGCCACCAGCGGACTCGGCGGGGACTCCTACAATGAGCAGTTCTTC.

The CDR3 DNA is TGTGCCAGCAGTTTATCGTTAGGGGACGGACGCACAGATACGCAGTATTTT. This codes for CASSLSLGDGRTDTQYF. V is TRBV27 and J is TRBJ2-3; possibly TRBD1 or TRBD2 for D (5 bases each). The V end lost 0 bases, the J end lost 1 base, and 14 bases lay between the germline ends. The germline gives CDR1 MNHEY, CDR2 SMNVEV (reference sequence). CDR3 length equals 17 residues.

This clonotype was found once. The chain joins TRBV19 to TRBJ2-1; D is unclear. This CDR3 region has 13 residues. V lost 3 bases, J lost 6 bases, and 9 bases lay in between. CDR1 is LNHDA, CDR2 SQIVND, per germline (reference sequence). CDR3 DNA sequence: TGTGCCAGTAGTATCATGGGTGGCAATGAGCAGTTCTTC. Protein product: CASSIMGGNEQFF.

The CDR3 loop is CASWGVNEQFF. In DNA, the CDR3 is TGTGCCAGCTGGGGGGTCAATGAGCAGTTCTTC. V and J are TRBV27 and TRBJ2-1, with D maybe TRBD2 (6 bases). The CDR3 sequence is 11 residues long. CDR1 is MNHEY, CDR2 SMNVEV, per germline (reference sequence). Trimming removed 8 bases from V and 6 bases from J, with 8 bases in between.

CDR3 sequence (DNA): TGTGCCAGCAGCGTAGAGGCAGCGGGAGTACGAGAGACCCAGTACTTC. Its protein product is CASSVEAAGVRETQYF. The chain is built from TRBV9 and TRBJ2-5; 8 bases agree with TRBD2. Trimming at V came to 0 bases and at J to 4 bases, leaving 8 bases not matched to a gene. This CDR3 is 16 amino acids long. Germline V gene data show CDR1 as SGDLS and CDR2 as YYNGEE.

CDR3: CASSLQPGQGAEETQYF. CDR3 DNA sequence: TGTGCCAGCAGTTTACAACCGGGACAGGGGGCGGAAGAGACCCAGTACTTC. V usage is TRBV28 and J usage is TRBJ2-5; 12 bases map to TRBD1. The CDR3 totals 17 residues. The V gene's germline CDR1 is MDHEN and CDR2 SYDVKM. The trim removed 2 bases at V and 3 bases at J, leaving 7 bases unmatched. Full variable domain (outside the CDR3, taken from reference TRBV28 and TRBJ2-5): DVKVTQSSRYLVKRTGEKVFLECVQDMDHENMFWYRQDPGLGLRLIYFSYDVKMKEKGDIPEGYSVSREKKERFSLILESASTNQTSMYLCASSLQPGQGAEETQYFGPGTRLLVL.